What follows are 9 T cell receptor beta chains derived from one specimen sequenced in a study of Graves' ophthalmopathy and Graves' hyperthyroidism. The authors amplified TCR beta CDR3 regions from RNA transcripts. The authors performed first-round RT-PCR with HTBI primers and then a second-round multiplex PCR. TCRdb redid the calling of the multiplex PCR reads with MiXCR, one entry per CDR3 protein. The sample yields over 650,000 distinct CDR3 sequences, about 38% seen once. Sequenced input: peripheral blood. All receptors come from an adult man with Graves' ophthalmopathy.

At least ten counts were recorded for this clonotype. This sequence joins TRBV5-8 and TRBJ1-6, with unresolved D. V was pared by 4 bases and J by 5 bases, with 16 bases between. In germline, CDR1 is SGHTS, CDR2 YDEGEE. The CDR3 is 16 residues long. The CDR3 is CASSPSGGFNNSPLHF. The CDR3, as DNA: TGTGCCAGCAGCCCCTCGGGTGGATTCAATAATTCACCCCTCCACTTT.

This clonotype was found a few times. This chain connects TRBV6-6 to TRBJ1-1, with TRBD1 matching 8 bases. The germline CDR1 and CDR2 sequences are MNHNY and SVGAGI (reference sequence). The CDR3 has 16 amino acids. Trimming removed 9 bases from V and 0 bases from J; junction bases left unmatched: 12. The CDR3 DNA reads TGTGCCAGTACTTTCGGACAGGGAGGGGTGAACACTGAAGCTTTCTTT. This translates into CASTFGQGGVNTEAFF.

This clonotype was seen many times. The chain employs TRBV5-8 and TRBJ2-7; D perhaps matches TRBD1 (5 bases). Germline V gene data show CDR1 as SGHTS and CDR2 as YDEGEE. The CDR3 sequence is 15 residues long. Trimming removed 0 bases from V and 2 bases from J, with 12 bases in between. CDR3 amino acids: CASSLEAGSTYEQYF. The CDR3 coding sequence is TGTGCCAGCAGCTTGGAGGCAGGGTCCACCTACGAGCAGTACTTC.

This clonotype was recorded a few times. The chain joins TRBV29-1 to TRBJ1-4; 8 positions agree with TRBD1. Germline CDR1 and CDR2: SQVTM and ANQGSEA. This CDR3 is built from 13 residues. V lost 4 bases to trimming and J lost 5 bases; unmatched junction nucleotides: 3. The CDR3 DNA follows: TGCAGCGTTGGGCGGACAGGGAATGAAAAACTGTTTTTT. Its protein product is CSVGRTGNEKLFF.

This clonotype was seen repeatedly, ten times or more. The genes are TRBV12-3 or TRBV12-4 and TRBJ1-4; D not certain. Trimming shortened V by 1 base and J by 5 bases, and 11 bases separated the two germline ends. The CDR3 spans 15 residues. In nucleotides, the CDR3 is TGTGCCAGCAGTTTAGGTGGCGGCTCGAATGAAAAACTGTTTTTT. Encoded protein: CASSLGGGSNEKLFF.

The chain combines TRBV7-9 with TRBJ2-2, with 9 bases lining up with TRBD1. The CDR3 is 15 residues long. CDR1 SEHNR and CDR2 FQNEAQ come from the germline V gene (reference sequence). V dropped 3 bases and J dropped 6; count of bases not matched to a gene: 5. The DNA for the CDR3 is TGTGCCAGCAGCTTCGGACAGGGGATCCCCGGGGAGCTGTTTTTT. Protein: CASSFGQGIPGELFF.

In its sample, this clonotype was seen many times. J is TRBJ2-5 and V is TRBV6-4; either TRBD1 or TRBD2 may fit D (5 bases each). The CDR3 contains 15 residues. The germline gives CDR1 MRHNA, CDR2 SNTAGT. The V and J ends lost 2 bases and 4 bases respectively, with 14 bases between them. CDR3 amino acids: CASSDDTGGAETQYF. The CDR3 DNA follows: TGTGCCAGCAGTGACGATACAGGAGGAGCAGAGACCCAGTACTTC.

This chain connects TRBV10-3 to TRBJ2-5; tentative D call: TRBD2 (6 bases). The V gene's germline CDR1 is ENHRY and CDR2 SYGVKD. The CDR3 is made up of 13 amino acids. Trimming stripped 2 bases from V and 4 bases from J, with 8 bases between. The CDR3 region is CAISEGGSETQYF. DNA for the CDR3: TGTGCCATCAGTGAGGGGGGGTCAGAGACCCAGTACTTC.

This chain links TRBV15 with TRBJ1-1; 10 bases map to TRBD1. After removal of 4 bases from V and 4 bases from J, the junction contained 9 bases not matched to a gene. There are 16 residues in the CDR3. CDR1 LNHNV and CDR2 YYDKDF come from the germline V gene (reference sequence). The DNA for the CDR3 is TGTGCCACCAGCACCGGGACAGGGGCCAGGGGCACTGAAGCTTTCTTT. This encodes CATSTGTGARGTEAFF.